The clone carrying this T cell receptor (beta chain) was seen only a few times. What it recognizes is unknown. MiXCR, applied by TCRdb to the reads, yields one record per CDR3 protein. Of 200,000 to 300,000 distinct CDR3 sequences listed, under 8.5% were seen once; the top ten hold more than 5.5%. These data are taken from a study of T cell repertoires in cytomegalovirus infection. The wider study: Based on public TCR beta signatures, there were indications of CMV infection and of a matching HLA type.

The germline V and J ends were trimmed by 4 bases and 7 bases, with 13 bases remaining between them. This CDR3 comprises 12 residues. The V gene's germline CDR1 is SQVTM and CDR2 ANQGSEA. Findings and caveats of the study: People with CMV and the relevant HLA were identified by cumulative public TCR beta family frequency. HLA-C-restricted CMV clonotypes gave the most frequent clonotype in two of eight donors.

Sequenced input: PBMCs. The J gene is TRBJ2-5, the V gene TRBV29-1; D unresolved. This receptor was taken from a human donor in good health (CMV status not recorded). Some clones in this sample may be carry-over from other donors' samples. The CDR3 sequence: CSVGGAEWTQYF. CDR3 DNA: TGCAGCGTTGGTGGCGCCGAGTGGACCCAGTACTTC.